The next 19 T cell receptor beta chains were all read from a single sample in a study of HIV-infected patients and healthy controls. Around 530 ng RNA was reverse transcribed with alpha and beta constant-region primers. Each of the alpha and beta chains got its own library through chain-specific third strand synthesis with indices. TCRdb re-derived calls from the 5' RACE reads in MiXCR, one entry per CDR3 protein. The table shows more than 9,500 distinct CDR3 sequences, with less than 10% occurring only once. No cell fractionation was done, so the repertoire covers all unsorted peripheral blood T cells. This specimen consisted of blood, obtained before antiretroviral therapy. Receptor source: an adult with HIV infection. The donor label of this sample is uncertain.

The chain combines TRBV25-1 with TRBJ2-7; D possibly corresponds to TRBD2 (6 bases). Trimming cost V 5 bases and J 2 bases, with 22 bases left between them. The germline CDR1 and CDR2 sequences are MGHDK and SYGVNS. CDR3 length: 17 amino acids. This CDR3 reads CASSTGGLGTGPYEQYF. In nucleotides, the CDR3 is TGTGCCAGCAGTACCGGGGGTCTTGGAACGGGGCCCTACGAGCAGTACTTC.

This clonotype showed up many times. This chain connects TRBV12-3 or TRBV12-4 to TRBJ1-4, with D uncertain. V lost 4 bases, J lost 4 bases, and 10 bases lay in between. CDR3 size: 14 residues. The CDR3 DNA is TGTGCCAGCAGTTCGTCGGGGTTTAATGAAAAACTGTTTTTT. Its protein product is CASSSSGFNEKLFF.

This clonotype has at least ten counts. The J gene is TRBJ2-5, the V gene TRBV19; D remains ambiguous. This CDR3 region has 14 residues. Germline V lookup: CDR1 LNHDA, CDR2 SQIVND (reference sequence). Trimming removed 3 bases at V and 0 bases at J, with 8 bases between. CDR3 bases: TGTGCCAGTAGTATCATGGGTCACCAAGAGACCCAGTACTTC. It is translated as CASSIMGHQETQYF.

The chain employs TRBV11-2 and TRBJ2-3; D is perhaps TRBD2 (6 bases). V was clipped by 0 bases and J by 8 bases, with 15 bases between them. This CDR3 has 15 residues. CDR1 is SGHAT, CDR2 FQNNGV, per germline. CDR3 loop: CASSLDRGGVGTQYF. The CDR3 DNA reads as TGTGCCAGCAGCTTAGATCGGGGCGGGGTAGGTACGCAGTATTTT.

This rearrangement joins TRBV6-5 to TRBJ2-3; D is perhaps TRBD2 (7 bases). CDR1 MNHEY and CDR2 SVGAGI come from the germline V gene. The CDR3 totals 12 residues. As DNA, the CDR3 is TGTATCGTGGGGGGGGCCACAGATACGCAGTATTTT. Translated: CIVGGATDTQYF.

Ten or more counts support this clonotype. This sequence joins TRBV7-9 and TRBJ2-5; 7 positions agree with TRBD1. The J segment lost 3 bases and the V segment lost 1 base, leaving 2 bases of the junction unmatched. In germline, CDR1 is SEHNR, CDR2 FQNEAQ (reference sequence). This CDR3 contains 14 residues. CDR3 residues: CASSLGTGKETQYF. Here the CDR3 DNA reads TGTGCCAGCAGCTTAGGGACAGGAAAAGAGACCCAGTACTTC. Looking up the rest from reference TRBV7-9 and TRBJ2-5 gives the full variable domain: DTGVSQNPRHKITKRGQNVTFRCDPISEHNRLYWYRQTLGQGPEFLTYFQNEAQLEKSRLLSDRFSAERPKGSFSTLEIQRTEQGDSAMYLCASSLGTGKETQYFGPGTRLLVL.

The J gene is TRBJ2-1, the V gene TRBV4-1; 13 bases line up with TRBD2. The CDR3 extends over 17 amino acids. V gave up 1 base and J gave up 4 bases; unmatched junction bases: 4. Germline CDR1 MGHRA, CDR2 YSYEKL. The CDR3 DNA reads TGCGCCAGCAGCCAAGGGACTAGCGGGAGTTCGTACAATGAGCAGTTCTTC. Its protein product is CASSQGTSGSSYNEQFF.

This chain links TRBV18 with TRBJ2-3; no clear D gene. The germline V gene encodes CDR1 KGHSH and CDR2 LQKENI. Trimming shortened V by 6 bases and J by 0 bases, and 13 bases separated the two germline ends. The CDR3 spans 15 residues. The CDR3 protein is CASSPAAASTDTQYF. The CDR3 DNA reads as TGTGCCAGCTCCCCCGCGGCAGCTAGCACAGATACGCAGTATTTT.

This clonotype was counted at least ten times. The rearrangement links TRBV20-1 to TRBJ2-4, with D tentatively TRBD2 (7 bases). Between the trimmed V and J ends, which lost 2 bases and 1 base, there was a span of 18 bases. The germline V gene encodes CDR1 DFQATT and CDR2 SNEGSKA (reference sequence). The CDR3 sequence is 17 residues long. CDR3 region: CSARSRRGQMAKNIQYF. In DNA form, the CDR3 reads TGCAGTGCTAGATCGAGGCGGGGGCAAATGGCCAAAAACATTCAGTACTTC.

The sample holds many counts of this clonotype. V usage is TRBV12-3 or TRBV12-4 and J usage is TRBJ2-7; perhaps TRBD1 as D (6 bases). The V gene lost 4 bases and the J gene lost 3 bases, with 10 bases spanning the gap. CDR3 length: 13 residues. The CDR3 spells CASSSTGFYEQYF. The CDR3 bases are TGTGCCAGCAGTTCCACAGGGTTCTACGAGCAGTACTTC.

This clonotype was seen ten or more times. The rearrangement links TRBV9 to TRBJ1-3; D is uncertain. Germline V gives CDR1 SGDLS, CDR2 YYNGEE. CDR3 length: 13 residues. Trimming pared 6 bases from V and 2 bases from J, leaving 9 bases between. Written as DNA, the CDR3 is TGTGCCAGCAACGATGTAGCTGGAAACACCATATATTTT. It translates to CASNDVAGNTIYF.

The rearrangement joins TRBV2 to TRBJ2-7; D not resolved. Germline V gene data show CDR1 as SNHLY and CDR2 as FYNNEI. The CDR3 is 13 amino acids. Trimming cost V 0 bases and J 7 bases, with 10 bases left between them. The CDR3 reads CASSEANFDEQYF. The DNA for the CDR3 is TGTGCCAGCAGTGAAGCTAACTTTGATGAGCAGTACTTC.

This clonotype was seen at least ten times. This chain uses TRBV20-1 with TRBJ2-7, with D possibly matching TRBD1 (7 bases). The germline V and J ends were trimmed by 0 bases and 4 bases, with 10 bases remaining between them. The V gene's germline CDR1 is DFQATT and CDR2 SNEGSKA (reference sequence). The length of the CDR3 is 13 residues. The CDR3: CSARDAGGYEQYF. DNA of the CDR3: TGCAGTGCTAGAGATGCAGGGGGGTACGAGCAGTACTTC.

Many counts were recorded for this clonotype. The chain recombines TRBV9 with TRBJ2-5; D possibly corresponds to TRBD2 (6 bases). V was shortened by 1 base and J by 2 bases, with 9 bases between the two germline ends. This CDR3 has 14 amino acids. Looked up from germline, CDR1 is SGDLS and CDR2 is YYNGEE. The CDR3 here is CASSVNGGQETQYF. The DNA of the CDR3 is TGTGCCAGCAGCGTAAACGGGGGTCAAGAGACCCAGTACTTC. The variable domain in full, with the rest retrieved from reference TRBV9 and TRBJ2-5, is DSGVTQTPKHLITATGQRVTLRCSPRSGDLSVYWYQQSLDQGLQFLIQYYNGEERAKGNILERFSAQQFPDLHSELNLSSLELGDSALYFCASSVNGGQETQYFGPGTRLLVL.

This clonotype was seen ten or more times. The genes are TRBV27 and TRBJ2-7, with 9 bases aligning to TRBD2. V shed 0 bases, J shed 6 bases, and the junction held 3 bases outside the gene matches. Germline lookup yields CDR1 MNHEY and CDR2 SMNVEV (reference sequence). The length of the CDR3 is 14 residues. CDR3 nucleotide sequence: TGTGCCAGCAGTTTATCCCAAGCGGGAGGCGAGCAGTACTTC. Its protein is CASSLSQAGGEQYF.

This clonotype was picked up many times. The CDR3 bases are TGTGCCAGCAGTGATACGGGAGTCTATGGCTACACCTTC. Amino acids: CASSDTGVYGYTF. V gene TRBV2 combines with J gene TRBJ1-2; D unclear. V was trimmed by 3 bases and J by 4 bases, leaving 9 bases between them. Per the germline V gene, CDR1 is SNHLY and CDR2 is FYNNEI. This CDR3 spans 13 amino acids.

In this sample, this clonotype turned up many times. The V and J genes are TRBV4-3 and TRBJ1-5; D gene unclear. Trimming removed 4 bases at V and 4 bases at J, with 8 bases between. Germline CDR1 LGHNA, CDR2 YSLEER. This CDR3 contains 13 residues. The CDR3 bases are TGCGCCAGCAGCCGAGAAGAAAATCAGCCCCAGCATTTT. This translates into CASSREENQPQHF.

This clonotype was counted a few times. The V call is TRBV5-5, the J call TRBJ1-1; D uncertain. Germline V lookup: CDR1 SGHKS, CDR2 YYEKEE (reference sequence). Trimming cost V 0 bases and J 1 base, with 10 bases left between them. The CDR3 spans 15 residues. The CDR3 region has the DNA TGTGCCAGCAGCTTGGGGTGGGAGACGAACACTGAAGCTTTCTTT. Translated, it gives CASSLGWETNTEAFF. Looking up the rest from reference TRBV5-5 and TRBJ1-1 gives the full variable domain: DAGVTQSPTHLIKTRGQQVTLRCSPISGHKSVSWYQQVLGQGPQFIFQYYEKEERGRGNFPDRFSARQFPNYSSELNVNALLLGDSALYLCASSLGWETNTEAFFGQGTRLTVV.

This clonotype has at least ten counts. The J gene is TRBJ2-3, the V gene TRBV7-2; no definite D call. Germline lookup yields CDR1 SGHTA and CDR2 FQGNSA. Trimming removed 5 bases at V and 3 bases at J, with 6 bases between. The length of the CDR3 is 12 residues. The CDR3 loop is CASSLLTDTQYF. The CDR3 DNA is TGTGCCAGCAGCCTCCTTACAGATACGCAGTATTTT. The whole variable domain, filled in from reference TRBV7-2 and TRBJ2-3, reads GAGVSQSPSNKVTEKGKDVELRCDPISGHTALYWYRQSLGQGLEFLIYFQGNSAPDKSGLPSDRFSAERTGGSVSTLTIQRTQQEDSAVYLCASSLLTDTQYFGPGTRLTVL.